The clone carrying this T cell receptor beta chain was counted only a few times. This entry is derived from a study of blood T cell repertoires in COVID-19. TCRdb's copy holds only in-frame clones and misses some; the assay was immunoSEQ multiplex PCR. The sample holds roughly 230,000 clones; around 90% are singletons and the top ten take approximately 0.7%. This CDR3 contains 13 residues. Germline values: CDR1 MNHEY, CDR2 SMNVEV (reference sequence). Trimming stripped 4 bases from V and 4 bases from J, with 10 bases between. The TCR originated in a human donor in a cohort sampled during active COVID-19. Input material: peripheral blood. This chain joins TRBV27 and TRBJ1-2; D unresolved. This CDR3 is CASSSRYGYGYTF. For the CDR3, the DNA is TGTGCCAGCAGTTCGAGGTACGGCTATGGCTACACCTTC.